A single sample gave rise to the 2 T cell receptor beta chains below, sequenced in a study of cytomegalovirus exposure and HLA in healthy donors. PCR was performed using 60 Vbeta and 13 Jbeta primers. The protocol was immunoSEQ multiplex PCR, while the TCRdb copy is restricted to in-frame clones and leaves out a portion. The sample carries around 63,000 clones, roughly 78% recorded once. Sequencing input: PBMCs. These receptors came from a man between 40 and 49 years old in good health and CMV-seronegative.

The rearrangement links TRBV18 to TRBJ2-1; TRBD2 agrees at 7 bases. Germline V gene lookup returns CDR1 KGHSH and CDR2 LQKENI. With 6 bases clipped from V and 2 bases from J, the junction kept 13 bases outside the gene matches. The CDR3 is 17 residues long. The CDR3 DNA sequence: TGTGCCAGCTCGCCGGTCCTGGGGGGGAGAACCTACAATGAGCAGTTCTTC. It codes for CASSPVLGGRTYNEQFF.

This clone came up a few times. The chain joins TRBV19 to TRBJ1-1, with 7 bases matching TRBD1. Losses at the gene ends were 3 bases for V and 5 bases for J; bases not matched to a gene: 6. Germline V gene data show CDR1 as LNHDA and CDR2 as SQIVND (reference sequence). The CDR3 loop spans 14 amino acids. CDR3 protein: CASSMKGAGTEAFF. The CDR3 nucleotides are TGTGCCAGTAGTATGAAGGGGGCTGGGACTGAAGCTTTCTTT.